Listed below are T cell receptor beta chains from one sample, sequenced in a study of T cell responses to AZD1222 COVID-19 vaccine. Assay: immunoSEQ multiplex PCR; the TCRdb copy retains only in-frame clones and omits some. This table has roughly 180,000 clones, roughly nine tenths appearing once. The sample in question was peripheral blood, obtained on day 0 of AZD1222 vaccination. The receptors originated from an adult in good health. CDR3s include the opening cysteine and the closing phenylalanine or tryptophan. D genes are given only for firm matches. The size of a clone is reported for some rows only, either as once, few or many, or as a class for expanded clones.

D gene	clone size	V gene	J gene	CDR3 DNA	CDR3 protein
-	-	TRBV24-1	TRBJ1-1	TGTGCCACCAGTGATGCCAGGGGAATTCACACTGAAGCTTTCTTT	CATSDARGIHTEAFF
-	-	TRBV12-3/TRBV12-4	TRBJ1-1	TGTGCCAGCGGGGGGACGGTGTTTGTAAGAGCTTTCTTT	CASGGTVFVRAFF
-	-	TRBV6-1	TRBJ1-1	TGTGCCAGCAGTGAATGGGGCACTGAAGCTTTCTTT	CASSEWGTEAFF
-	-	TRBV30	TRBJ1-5	TGTGCCTGGAGTACCGGCAGTGGGGTCAATCAGCCCCAGCATTTT	CAWSTGSGVNQPQHF
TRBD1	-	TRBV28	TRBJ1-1	TGTGCCATCTTAAGGGACAGTAACACTGAAGCTTTCTTT	CAILRDSNTEAFF
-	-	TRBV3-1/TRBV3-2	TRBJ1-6	TGTGCCAGCAGCCGAGCTAGGGGAGACAGTAGCTCCTATAATTCACCCCTCCACTTT	CASSRARGDSSSYNSPLHF
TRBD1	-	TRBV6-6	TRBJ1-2	TGTGCCAGCAGTAGAGGGACAGCATATGGCTACACCTTC	CASSRGTAYGYTF
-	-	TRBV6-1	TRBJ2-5	TGTGCCAGCAGTGGATTGTCTAGCGCAATCCAAGAGACCCAGTACTTC	CASSGLSSAIQETQYF
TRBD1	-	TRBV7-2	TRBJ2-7	TGTGCCAGCAGCCCTCGTTCCGGCCGGGACAGCTACGAGCAGTACTTC	CASSPRSGRDSYEQYF
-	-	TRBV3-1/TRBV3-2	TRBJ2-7	TGTGCCAGCAGCCATGAAGGGAGCTCCTACGAGCAGTACTTC	CASSHEGSSYEQYF
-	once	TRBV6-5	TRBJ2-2	TGTGCCAGCACTGGGACATTGAACACCGGGGAGCTGTTTTTT	CASTGTLNTGELFF
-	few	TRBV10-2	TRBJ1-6	TGCGCCAGCAGCGCAAATAATTCACCCCTCCACTTT	CASSANNSPLHF
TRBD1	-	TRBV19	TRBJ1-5	TGTGCCAGTAGCCCAACCCCAGGGGGCGGGCAGCCCCAGCATTTT	CASSPTPGGGQPQHF